These 24 T cell receptor beta chains were sequenced from one sample in a study of blood T cell repertoires in COVID-19 (dated by TCRdb to the early 2020s). The library was made by the immunoSEQ multiplex PCR assay. The clones in this table, taken by TCRdb from immuneACCESS, are in-frame only. Not every clone is retained; where verified, under half of the shortfall comes from an unresolved V gene, and the cause of the rest is unknown. The sample has approximately 210,000 clones on record, 80% to 85% of them singletons. About 5% of the sample lies in the top ten. Material for sequencing was peripheral blood. Receptors originate from a human donor in a cohort sampled during active COVID-19.

The chain couples TRBV20-1 to TRBJ1-2; D ambiguous. The germline V gene has CDR1 DFQATT and CDR2 SNEGSKA (reference sequence). The CDR3 is 14 amino acids. V lost 3 bases, J lost 3 bases, and 14 bases lay in between. CDR3 loop: CSASHRDGYYGYTF. CDR3 DNA: TGCAGTGCTAGTCATCGCGACGGGTACTATGGCTACACCTTC.

Here the CDR3 DNA reads TGTGCCAGCAGTTCGGGAAGGCCCTACGAGCAGTACTTC. Protein: CASSSGRPYEQYF. The gene calls are TRBV12-3 or TRBV12-4 and TRBJ2-7, with TRBD2 as a possible D gene (5 bases). V lost 4 bases and J lost 2, with 9 bases in between. The CDR3 has 13 residues.

The rearrangement joins TRBV5-1 to TRBJ2-5; 7 bases map to TRBD1. CDR3 length: 16 residues. Germline CDR1 and CDR2: SGHRS and YFSETQ. V dropped 4 bases and J dropped 6; count of bases not matched to a gene: 15. The CDR3 DNA reads as TGCGCCAGCAGCCCTGACAGGGCTTCCGCAATGAAGACCCAGTACTTC. Its translation is CASSPDRASAMKTQYF.

V usage is TRBV27 and J usage is TRBJ2-7; TRBD2 matches 10 bases. The CDR3 extends over 15 amino acids. Germline-derived CDR1 and CDR2 are MNHEY and SMNVEV (reference sequence). V lost 5 bases, J lost 5 bases, and 9 bases stayed unmatched. CDR3 nucleotides: TGTGCCAGCAGTCGTCCTAGCGGGAGTGCCCACGAGCAGTACTTC. It is translated as CASSRPSGSAHEQYF.

This chain connects TRBV28 to TRBJ2-5; D uncertain. Germline V gene lookup returns CDR1 MDHEN and CDR2 SYDVKM. V lost 2 bases and J 5 bases, leaving 9 bases between the germline ends. This CDR3 is 13 amino acids long. In DNA form, the CDR3 reads TGTGCCAGCAGTTTACCCCCTAGGGAGACCCAGTACTTC. Protein sequence: CASSLPPRETQYF.

The V and J genes are TRBV18 and TRBJ2-1; TRBD2 matches at 14 bases. The CDR3 has 21 amino acids. Germline V CDR1 and CDR2: KGHSH, LQKENI. Trimming cost V 1 base and J 6 bases; bases outside gene matches: 17. The CDR3 protein is CASSPQLGVGTSGSMINEQFF. CDR3 nucleotides: TGTGCCAGCTCACCACAACTGGGTGTCGGGACTAGCGGGAGCATGATCAATGAGCAGTTCTTC.

This sequence joins TRBV28 and TRBJ2-1, with D unresolved. The germline V gene has CDR1 MDHEN and CDR2 SYDVKM. V lost 3 bases and J lost 4, with 7 bases in between. This CDR3 contains 13 residues. The CDR3 protein is CASSLVSYNEQFF. CDR3 DNA sequence: TGTGCCAGCAGTTTGGTGAGTTACAATGAGCAGTTCTTC.

This chain connects TRBV4-2 to TRBJ1-6; 7 bases match TRBD1. This CDR3 is built from 14 residues. CDR1 and CDR2 (germline): LGHNA, YNFKEQ. The V gene end was trimmed by 4 bases and the J gene end by 4 bases; junction bases not matched to a gene: 1. The chain's CDR3 is CASSPGQYNSPLHF. CDR3 DNA: TGTGCCAGCAGCCCGGGACAGTATAATTCACCCCTCCACTTT.

V and J are TRBV28 and TRBJ2-7, with 8 bases aligning to TRBD2. J was trimmed by 12 bases and V by 6 bases; bases with no gene match: 19. CDR1 MDHEN and CDR2 SYDVKM come from the germline V gene. The CDR3 sequence is 15 residues long. The CDR3 DNA sequence: TGTGCCAGCAGCCGGGGGGGACCGTCCCCTGGGAACAGGTACTTC. Its protein product is CASSRGGPSPGNRYF.

The chain carries TRBV18 and TRBJ1-2; TRBD1 might be the D (5 bases). The CDR3 sequence is 15 residues long. V gave up 6 bases and J gave up 6 bases, with 20 bases separating them. CDR1 is KGHSH, CDR2 LQKENI, per germline. For the CDR3, the DNA is TGTGCCAGCTCCCTACCAGGGCGGCAGGGCCATGGCTACACCTTC. Translated, it gives CASSLPGRQGHGYTF.

CDR3 DNA sequence: TGTGCCAGCAGTTACGCGTGGGGAGGCAACCACGAGCAGTACTTC. Translated: CASSYAWGGNHEQYF. The chain is built from TRBV6-2 or TRBV6-3 and TRBJ2-7, with D maybe TRBD2 (6 bases). Germline-derived CDR1 and CDR2 are MNHEY and SVGEGT. V lost 2 bases, J lost 5 bases, and 16 bases lay in between. The CDR3 spans 15 residues.

The chain links TRBV2 to TRBJ1-3, with TRBD1 matching over 10 bases. CDR1 is SNHLY and CDR2 is FYNNEI in the germline V gene. Trimming at V came to 6 bases and at J to 0 bases, leaving 11 bases not matched to a gene. The CDR3 loop spans 18 amino acids. CDR3 sequence reads: CASREGQGPMSSGNTIYF. CDR3 DNA: TGTGCCAGCAGGGAGGGACAGGGGCCAATGAGCTCTGGAAACACCATATATTTT.

CDR3 sequence reads: CATSDQGQNYGYTF. The DNA of the CDR3 is TGTGCCACCAGTGACCAGGGACAGAACTATGGCTACACCTTC. This rearrangement joins TRBV24-1 to TRBJ1-2, with 7 nucleotides matching TRBD1. V trimming: 4 bases; J trimming: 2 bases; junction bases outside the gene matches: 3. CDR1 and CDR2 (germline): KGHDR, SFDVKD. The CDR3 extends over 14 amino acids.

The chain joins TRBV19 to TRBJ2-7, with D possibly TRBD2 on 5 matching bases. V shed 3 bases and J shed 2 bases, with 11 bases lying between them. There are 14 residues in the CDR3. Per the germline V gene, CDR1 is LNHDA and CDR2 is SQIVND (reference sequence). CDR3 loop: CASSISPGTYEQYF. The CDR3 DNA is TGTGCCAGTAGTATCTCCCCGGGAACCTACGAGCAGTACTTC.

This clone was detected a few times. The gene calls are TRBV4-1 and TRBJ1-2; no definite D call. The CDR3 sequence is 13 residues long. The V end was cut by 2 bases, the J end by 4 bases, with 8 bases between. Germline loops: CDR1 MGHRA, CDR2 YSYEKL. CDR3 in amino acids: CASSQPELYGYTF. As DNA, the CDR3 is TGCGCCAGCAGCCAACCGGAGCTCTATGGCTACACCTTC.

The rearrangement links TRBV2 to TRBJ2-3; 7 bases are shared with TRBD1. Per the germline V gene, CDR1 is SNHLY and CDR2 is FYNNEI. The junction had 8 bases not matched to a gene; V was cut back by 9 bases and J by 5 bases. The CDR3 totals 13 residues. CDR3 in DNA: TGTGCCAGTGAGACAGGGCAGAAAGATACGCAGTATTTT. Encoded protein: CASETGQKDTQYF.

This chain uses TRBV7-2 with TRBJ2-5; D perhaps matches TRBD2 (7 bases). The CDR3 totals 16 residues. Trimming took 5 bases from V and 5 from J, leaving 21 bases between them. Germline CDR1 reads SGHTA; CDR2 reads FQGNSA. In nucleotides, the CDR3 is TGTGCCAGCAGCCAACCTAGGGGGGAGGGCACGGAGACCCAGTACTTC. This codes for CASSQPRGEGTETQYF.

The rearrangement links TRBV6-1 to TRBJ1-1, with 7 bases fitting TRBD1. The germline CDR1 and CDR2 sequences are MNHNS and SASEGT. The V gene end was trimmed by 2 bases and the J gene end by 7 bases; junction bases not matched to a gene: 10. The CDR3 length is 15 residues. The CDR3 region is CASSERGLTADEAFF. The CDR3 nucleotides are TGTGCCAGCAGTGAAAGGGGGCTTACAGCAGATGAAGCTTTCTTT.

The J gene is TRBJ1-4, the V gene TRBV27, with TRBD1 matching over 9 bases. This CDR3 region has 13 residues. In germline, CDR1 is MNHEY, CDR2 SMNVEV (reference sequence). V was clipped by 5 bases and J by 8 bases; unmatched bases: 3. The CDR3 sequence: CASSPGQGEKLFF. In DNA form, the CDR3 reads TGTGCCAGCAGTCCGGGACAGGGAGAAAAACTGTTTTTT.

V gene TRBV28 combines with J gene TRBJ2-7, with a tentative D call TRBD1 (6 bases). The CDR3 is 15 amino acids. Germline V gene lookup returns CDR1 MDHEN and CDR2 SYDVKM. V lost 2 bases and J lost 0, with 11 bases in between. As DNA, the CDR3 is TGTGCCAGCAGTTTAGTCAGGGGCCACTCCTACGAGCAGTACTTC. Amino acid sequence: CASSLVRGHSYEQYF.

This clone has only one observation. The chain employs TRBV7-2 and TRBJ2-7; TRBD1 agrees at 12 bases. V was pared by 3 bases and J by 3 bases, with 3 bases of the junction left unmatched. This CDR3 is 15 amino acids long. CDR1 SGHTA and CDR2 FQGNSA come from the germline V gene. The CDR3 nucleotides read TGTGCCAGCAGCTTGGGACAGGGGGCTTTCTACGAGCAGTACTTC. Its translation is CASSLGQGAFYEQYF.

The table lists this clone with a count of one. The rearrangement joins TRBV9 to TRBJ1-5, with a possible D match to TRBD1 (5 bases). The ends were cut back, 1 base at V and 2 bases at J, with 7 bases in the middle. The CDR3 totals 14 residues. Germline CDR1 is SGDLS and CDR2 is YYNGEE. CDR3 sequence (DNA): TGTGCCAGCAGCGTAAAAGGGGGCAATCAGCCCCAGCATTTT. It codes for CASSVKGGNQPQHF.

This clone was seen more than once but under ten times. The chain has TRBV9 and TRBJ1-6, with 7 bases fitting TRBD1. V shed 4 bases, J shed 9 bases, and the junction held 4 bases outside the gene matches. There are 13 residues in the CDR3. Germline lookup yields CDR1 SGDLS and CDR2 YYNGEE. The CDR3 nucleotides are TGTGCCAGCAGCTCCGGGACAGCTTCACCCCTCCACTTT. This codes for CASSSGTASPLHF.

This clone was picked up a small number of times. The V and J genes are TRBV4-1 and TRBJ1-4, with D possibly TRBD1 on 6 matching bases. V dropped 0 bases and J dropped 0 bases, with 8 bases sitting between them. This CDR3 contains 16 residues. Germline V gene data show CDR1 as MGHRA and CDR2 as YSYEKL. The CDR3 protein is CASSQDRGPTNEKLFF. The CDR3 DNA is TGCGCCAGCAGCCAAGACAGGGGCCCAACTAATGAAAAACTGTTTTTT.